The clone carrying this T cell receptor beta chain appeared many times. Its matching antigen is unknown. During its preparation, the TCRbeta library received unique molecular identifiers. One entry per CDR3 protein results from TCRdb running MiXCR on the PCR reads. The sample comprises hundreds of thousands of distinct CDR3 sequences, less than 9% of which are singletons, and about 6.4% rests with the top ten. This entry belongs to a study of T-cell reconstitution after alpha-beta-depleted transplantation in children. Points from the study as a whole: After transplant, at about two months, alpha-beta T cells were reportedly derived from several hundred expanded graft clones.

Trimming removed 3 bases from V and 3 bases from J, with 9 bases in between. The CDR3 is made up of 13 amino acids. The material was PBMCs, mostly from graft donor cells, obtained 180 days after TCRalphabeta/CD19-depleted stem cell transplant. V gene TRBV12-3 or TRBV12-4 combines with J gene TRBJ2-7, with D unresolved. The sequence was collected from a male patient younger than 18 who had a stem cell transplant for acute lymphoblastic leukemia, so the T cells may come from the graft donor. CDR3 sequence (DNA): TGTGCCAGCAGTTTGTGGATTGACTACGAGCAGTACTTC. It is translated as CASSLWIDYEQYF.